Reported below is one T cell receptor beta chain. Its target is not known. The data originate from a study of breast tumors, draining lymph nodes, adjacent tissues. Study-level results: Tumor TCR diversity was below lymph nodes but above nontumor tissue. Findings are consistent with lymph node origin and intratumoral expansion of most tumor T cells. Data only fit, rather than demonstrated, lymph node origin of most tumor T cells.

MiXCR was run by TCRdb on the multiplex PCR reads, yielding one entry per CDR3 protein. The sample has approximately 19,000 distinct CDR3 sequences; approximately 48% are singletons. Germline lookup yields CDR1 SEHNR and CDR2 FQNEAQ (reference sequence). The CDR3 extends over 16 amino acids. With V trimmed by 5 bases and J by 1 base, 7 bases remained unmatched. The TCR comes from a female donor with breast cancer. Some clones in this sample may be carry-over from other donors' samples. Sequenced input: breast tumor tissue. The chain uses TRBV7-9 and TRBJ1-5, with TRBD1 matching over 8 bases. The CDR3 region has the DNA TGTGCCAGCAGCGTGAGCCAGGGGGCAAGCAATCAGCCCCAGCATTTT. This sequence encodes CASSVSQGASNQPQHF.